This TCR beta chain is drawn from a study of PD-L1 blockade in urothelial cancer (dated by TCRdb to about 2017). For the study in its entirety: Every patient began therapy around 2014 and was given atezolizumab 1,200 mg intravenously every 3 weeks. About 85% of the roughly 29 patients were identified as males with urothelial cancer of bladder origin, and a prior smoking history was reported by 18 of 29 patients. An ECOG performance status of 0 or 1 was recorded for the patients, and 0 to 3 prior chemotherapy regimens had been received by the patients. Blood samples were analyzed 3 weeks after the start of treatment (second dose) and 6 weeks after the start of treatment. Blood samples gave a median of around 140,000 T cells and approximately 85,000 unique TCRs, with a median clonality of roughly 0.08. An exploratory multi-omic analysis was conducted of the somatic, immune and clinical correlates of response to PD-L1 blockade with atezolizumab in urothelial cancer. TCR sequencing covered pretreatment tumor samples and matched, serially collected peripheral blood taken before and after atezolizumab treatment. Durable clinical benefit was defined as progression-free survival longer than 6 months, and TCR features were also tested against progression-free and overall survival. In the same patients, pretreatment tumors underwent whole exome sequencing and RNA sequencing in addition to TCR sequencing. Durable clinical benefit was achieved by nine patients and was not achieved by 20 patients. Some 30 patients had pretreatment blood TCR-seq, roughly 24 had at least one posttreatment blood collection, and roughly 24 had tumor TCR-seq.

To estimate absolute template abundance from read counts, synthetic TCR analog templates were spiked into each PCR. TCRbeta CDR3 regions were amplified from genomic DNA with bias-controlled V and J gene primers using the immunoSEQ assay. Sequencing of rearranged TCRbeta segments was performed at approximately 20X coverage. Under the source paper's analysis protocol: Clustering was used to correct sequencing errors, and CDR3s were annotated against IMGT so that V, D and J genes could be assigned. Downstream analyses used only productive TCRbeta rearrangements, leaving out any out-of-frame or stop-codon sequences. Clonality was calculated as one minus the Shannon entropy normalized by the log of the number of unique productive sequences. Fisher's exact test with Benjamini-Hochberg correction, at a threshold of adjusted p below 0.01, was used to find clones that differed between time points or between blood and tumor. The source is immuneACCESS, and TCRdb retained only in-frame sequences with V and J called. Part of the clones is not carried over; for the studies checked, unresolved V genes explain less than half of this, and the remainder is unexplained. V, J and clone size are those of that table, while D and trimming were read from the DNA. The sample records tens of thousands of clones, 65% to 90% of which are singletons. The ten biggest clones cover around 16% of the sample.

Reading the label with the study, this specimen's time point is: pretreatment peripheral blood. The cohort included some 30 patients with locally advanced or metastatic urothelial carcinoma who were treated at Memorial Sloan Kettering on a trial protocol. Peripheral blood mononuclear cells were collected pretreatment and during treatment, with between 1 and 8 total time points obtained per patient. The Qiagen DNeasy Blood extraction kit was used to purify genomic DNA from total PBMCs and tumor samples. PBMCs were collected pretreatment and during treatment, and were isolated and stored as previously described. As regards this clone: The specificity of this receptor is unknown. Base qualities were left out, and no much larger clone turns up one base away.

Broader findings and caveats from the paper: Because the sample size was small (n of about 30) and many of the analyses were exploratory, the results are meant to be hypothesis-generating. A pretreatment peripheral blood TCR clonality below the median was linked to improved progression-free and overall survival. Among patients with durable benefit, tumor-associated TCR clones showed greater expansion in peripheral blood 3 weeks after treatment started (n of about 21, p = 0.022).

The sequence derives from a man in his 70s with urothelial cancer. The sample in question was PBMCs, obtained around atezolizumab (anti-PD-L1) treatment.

The CDR3 loop reads CASSRTSGFKEQYF. The DNA is as follows: TGTGCCAGCAGCCGGACTAGCGGGTTTAAAGAGCAGTACTTC. The rearrangement combines TRBV7-2 with TRBJ2-7, with TRBD2 identical over 11 junction bases. CDR1 and CDR2, per the germline V gene, are SGHTA and FQGNSA. Trimming removed 5 bases from V and 7 bases from J; the gene matches leave 7 bases unexplained. The CDR3 sequence holds 14 residues, the cysteine and phenylalanine included. Only CDR3 DNA is held: 42 bases, read in frame from base 1.